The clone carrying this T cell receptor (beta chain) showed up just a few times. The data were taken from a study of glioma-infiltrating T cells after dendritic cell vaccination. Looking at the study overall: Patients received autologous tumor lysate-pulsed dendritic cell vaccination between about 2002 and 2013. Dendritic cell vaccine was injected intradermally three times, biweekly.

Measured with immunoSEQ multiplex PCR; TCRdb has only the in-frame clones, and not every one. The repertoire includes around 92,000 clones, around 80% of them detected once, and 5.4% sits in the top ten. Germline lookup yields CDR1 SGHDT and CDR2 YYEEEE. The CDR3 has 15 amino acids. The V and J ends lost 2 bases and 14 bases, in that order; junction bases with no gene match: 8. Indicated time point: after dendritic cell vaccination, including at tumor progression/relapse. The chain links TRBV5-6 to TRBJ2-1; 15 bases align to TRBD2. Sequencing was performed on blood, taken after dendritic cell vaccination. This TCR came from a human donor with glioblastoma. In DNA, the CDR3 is TGTGCCAGCAGCTTTGGACTAGCGGGGGGGAATGTAGAGTTCTTC. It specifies CASSFGLAGGNVEFF.